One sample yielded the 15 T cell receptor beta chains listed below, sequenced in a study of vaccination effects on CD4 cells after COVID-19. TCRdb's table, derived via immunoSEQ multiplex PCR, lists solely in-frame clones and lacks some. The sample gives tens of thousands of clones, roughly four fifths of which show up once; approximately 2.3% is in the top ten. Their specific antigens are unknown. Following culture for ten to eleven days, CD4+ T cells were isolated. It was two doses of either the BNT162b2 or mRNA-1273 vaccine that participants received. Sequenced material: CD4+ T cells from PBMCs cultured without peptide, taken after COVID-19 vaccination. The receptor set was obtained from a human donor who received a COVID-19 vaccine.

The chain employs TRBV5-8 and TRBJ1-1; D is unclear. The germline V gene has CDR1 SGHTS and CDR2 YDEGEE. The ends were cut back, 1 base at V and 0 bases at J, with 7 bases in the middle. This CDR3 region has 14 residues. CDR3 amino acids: CASSLSGMNTEAFF. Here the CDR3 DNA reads TGTGCCAGCAGCTTGAGTGGAATGAACACTGAAGCTTTCTTT.

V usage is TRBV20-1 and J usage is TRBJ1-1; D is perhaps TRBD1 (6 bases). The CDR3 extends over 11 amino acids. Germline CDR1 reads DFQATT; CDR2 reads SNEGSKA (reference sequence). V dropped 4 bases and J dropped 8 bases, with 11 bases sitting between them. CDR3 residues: CSAKGGREAFF. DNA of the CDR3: TGCAGTGCTAAGGGGGGTCGAGAAGCTTTCTTT.

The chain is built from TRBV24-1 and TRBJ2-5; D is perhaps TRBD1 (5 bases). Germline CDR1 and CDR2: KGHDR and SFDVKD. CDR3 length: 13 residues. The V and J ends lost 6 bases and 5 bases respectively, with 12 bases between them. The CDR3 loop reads CATSQPGWETQYF. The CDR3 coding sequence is TGTGCCACCAGTCAACCAGGGTGGGAGACCCAGTACTTC.

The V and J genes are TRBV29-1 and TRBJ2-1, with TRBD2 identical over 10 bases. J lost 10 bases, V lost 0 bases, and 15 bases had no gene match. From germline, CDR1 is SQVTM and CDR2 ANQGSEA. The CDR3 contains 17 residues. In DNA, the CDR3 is TGCAGCGTTGAAGAGGCTCCTCTGAGCGGGGGGGCAAAGGAGCAGTTCTTC. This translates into CSVEEAPLSGGAKEQFF.

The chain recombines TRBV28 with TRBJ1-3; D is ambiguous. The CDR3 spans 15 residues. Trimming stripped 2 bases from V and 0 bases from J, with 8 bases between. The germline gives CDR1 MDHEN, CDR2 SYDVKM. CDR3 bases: TGTGCCAGCAGTTTACCAAGAGGCTCTGGAAACACCATATATTTT. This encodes CASSLPRGSGNTIYF. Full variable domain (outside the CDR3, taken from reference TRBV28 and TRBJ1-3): DVKVTQSSRYLVKRTGEKVFLECVQDMDHENMFWYRQDPGLGLRLIYFSYDVKMKEKGDIPEGYSVSREKKERFSLILESASTNQTSMYLCASSLPRGSGNTIYFGEGSWLTVV.

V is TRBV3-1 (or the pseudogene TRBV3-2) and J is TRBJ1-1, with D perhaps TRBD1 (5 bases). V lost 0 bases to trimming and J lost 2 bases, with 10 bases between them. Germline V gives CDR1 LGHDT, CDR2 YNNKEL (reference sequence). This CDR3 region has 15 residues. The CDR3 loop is CASSQDETENTEAFF. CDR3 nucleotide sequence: TGTGCCAGCAGCCAAGACGAGACAGAAAACACTGAAGCTTTCTTT.

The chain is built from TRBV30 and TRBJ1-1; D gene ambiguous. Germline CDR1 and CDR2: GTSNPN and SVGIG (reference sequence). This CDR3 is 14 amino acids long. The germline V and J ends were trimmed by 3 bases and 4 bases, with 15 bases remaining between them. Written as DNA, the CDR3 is TGTGCCTGGAGAGTCGGTCTGCCGAGCACTGAAGCTTTCTTT. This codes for CAWRVGLPSTEAFF.

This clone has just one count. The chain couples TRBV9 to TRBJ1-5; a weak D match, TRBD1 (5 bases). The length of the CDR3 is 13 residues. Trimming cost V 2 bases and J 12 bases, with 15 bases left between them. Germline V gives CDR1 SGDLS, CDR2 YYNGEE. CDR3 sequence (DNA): TGTGCCAGCAGCGTGGGGCTTCAAGATCTCCAGCATTTT. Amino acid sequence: CASSVGLQDLQHF.

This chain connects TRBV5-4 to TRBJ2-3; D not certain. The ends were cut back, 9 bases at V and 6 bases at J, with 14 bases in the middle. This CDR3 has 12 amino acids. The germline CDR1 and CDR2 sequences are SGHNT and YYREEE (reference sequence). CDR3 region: CATSRSGDTQYF. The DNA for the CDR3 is TGTGCCACGTCAAGGTCCGGGGATACGCAGTATTTT.

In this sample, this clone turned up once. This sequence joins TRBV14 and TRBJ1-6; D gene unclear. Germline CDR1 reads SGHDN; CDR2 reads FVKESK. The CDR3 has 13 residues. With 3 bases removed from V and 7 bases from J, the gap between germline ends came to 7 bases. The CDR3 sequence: CASSQQKNSPLHF. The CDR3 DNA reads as TGTGCCAGCAGCCAGCAGAAAAATTCACCCCTCCACTTT.

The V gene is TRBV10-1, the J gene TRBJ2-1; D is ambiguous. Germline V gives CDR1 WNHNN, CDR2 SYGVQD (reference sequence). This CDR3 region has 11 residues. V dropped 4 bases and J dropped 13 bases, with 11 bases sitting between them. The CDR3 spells CASSAGLRQFF. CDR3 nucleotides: TGCGCCAGCAGTGCCGGGTTAAGACAGTTCTTC.

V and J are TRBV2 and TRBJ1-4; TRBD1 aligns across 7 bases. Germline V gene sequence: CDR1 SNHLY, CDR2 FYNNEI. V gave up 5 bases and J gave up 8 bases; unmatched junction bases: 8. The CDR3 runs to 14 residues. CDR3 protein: CASSTQGRGEKLFF. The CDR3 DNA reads TGTGCCAGCAGTACACAGGGGCGAGGGGAAAAACTGTTTTTT.

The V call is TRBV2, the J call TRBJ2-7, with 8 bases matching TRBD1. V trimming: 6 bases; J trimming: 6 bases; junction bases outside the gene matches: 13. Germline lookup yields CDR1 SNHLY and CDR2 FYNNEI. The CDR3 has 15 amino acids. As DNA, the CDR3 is TGTGCCAGCAGCCGACCGGGGACAGGTGGCTCCGAGCAGTACGTC. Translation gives CASSRPGTGGSEQYV.

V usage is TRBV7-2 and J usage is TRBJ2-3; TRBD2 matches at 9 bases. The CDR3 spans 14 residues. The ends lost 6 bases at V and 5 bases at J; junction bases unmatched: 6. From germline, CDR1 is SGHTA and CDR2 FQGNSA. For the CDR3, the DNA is TGTGCCAGCAGAGGCGGGGGGGCCCGAGATACGCAGTATTTT. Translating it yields CASRGGGARDTQYF.

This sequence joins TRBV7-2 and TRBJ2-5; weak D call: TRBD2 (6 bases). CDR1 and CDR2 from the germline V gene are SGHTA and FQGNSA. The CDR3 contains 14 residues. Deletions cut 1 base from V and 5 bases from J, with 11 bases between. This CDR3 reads CASSLDGGRETQYF. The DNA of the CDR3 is TGTGCCAGCAGCTTAGATGGAGGGCGGGAGACCCAGTACTTC.